A selection of T cell receptor beta chains follows, all from one sample in a study of shared clonotypes between healthy human individuals. Measured with immunoSEQ multiplex PCR; TCRdb has only the in-frame clones, and not every one. Of about half a million clones listed, 79% were seen once; the top ten hold over 10%. Material: PBMCs. These receptors were obtained from a woman aged 35 to 49 in good health. Some clones in this sample may be carry-over from other donors' samples. The CDR3 runs from the conserved cysteine through the conserved F or W. Each record gives: CDR3 length, D gene, V gene, clone size, J gene, CDR3 protein, CDR3 DNA. D genes are given only for firm matches. For some rows the clone size is stated as once, few or many, or as a class when expanded; others skip it.

>16|TRBD2|TRBV18|.|TRBJ2-1
CASSRRTSGNVNEQFF
TGTGCCAGCTCACGTCGGACTAGCGGGAATGTCAATGAGCAGTTCTTC
>16|TRBD2|TRBV5-1|.|TRBJ2-3
CASSLTSGRGTDTQYF
TGCGCCAGCAGCTTGACTAGCGGGAGGGGTACAGATACGCAGTATTTT
>17|TRBD2|TRBV18|once|TRBJ2-1
CASSPPEPSGRGDEQFF
TGTGCCAGCTCACCACCGGAGCCTAGCGGGAGGGGCGATGAGCAGTTCTTC
>11|.|TRBV7-9|.|TRBJ2-1
CASSLDERQFF
TGTGCCAGCAGCTTAGATGAAAGGCAGTTCTTC
>18|.|TRBV19|.|TRBJ2-1
CASRPSGGYFGSVNEQFF
TGTGCCAGTCGACCATCGGGTGGATATTTCGGGAGTGTAAATGAGCAGTTCTTC
>14|.|TRBV7-3|few|TRBJ2-2
CASSLQGSTGELFF
TGTGCCAGCAGCTTACAGGGGAGCACCGGGGAGCTGTTTTTT
>12|TRBD1|TRBV10-3|.|TRBJ2-5
CAISDQGATQYF
TGTGCCATCAGTGATCAGGGGGCGACCCAGTACTTC
>15|.|TRBV28|many|TRBJ1-5
CASSFVSFAGKPQHF
TGTGCCAGCAGTTTCGTGTCCTTCGCTGGGAAGCCCCAGCATTTT
>15|.|TRBV7-8|.|TRBJ1-5
CASSLSTGSNQPQHF
TGTGCCAGCAGCTTATCGACAGGTAGCAATCAGCCCCAGCATTTT
>12|.|TRBV7-6|.|TRBJ2-1
CASQSFVPEQFF
TGTGCCAGCCAGTCTTTCGTCCCTGAGCAGTTCTTC
>14|.|TRBV6-1|.|TRBJ1-6
CASGVGGYNSPLHF
TGTGCCAGTGGGGTCGGGGGATATAATTCACCCCTCCACTTT
>18|.|TRBV5-1|few|TRBJ2-6
CASSLETGRGSGANVLTF
TGCGCCAGCAGCTTGGAGACAGGAAGGGGCTCTGGGGCCAACGTCCTGACTTTC
>14|TRBD1|TRBV5-1|.|TRBJ2-2
CASTNWTGSGELFF
TGCGCCAGCACCAATTGGACAGGGAGCGGGGAGCTGTTTTTT
>13|.|TRBV28|.|TRBJ2-1
CASNLRDSNEQFF
TGTGCCAGCAATCTCCGGGACTCCAATGAGCAGTTCTTC
>14|.|TRBV5-5|.|TRBJ1-5
CASSPGLINQPQHF
TGTGCCAGCAGCCCAGGACTGATAAATCAGCCCCAGCATTTT
>15|.|TRBV15|.|TRBJ2-1
CATSRDLIGRRGQFF
TGTGCCACCAGCAGAGATCTTATTGGCAGACGGGGGCAGTTCTTC